The 29 T cell receptor beta chains below all came from one sample that was sequenced in a study of blood T cells in healthy people across ages. Alongside a J-beta primer mix, a sample-barcoded 5' primer served in a second PCR lasting about 7 to 12 cycles. TCRdb re-analysed the 5' RACE reads in MiXCR, keeping a single row per CDR3 protein. The data contain more than 650,000 distinct CDR3 sequences, roughly 25% of them singletons. These same records also appear under a second study, on T cells of mothers and their children.

Sequenced input: blood. The source of these receptors is a boy aged 5-17 years in good health.

The chain combines TRBV19 with TRBJ1-3; no definite D call. Germline V gene sequence: CDR1 LNHDA, CDR2 SQIVND (reference sequence). This CDR3 spans 16 amino acids. Trimming took off 3 bases at V and 0 bases at J, with 12 bases between the two ends. For the CDR3, the DNA is TGTGCCAGTAGTATTCCACAGAGAGCCTCTGGAAACACCATATATTTT. This gives the protein CASSIPQRASGNTIYF.

This clonotype has more than one count but fewer than ten. The chain links TRBV28 to TRBJ2-5, with TRBD2 identical over 10 bases. The last part of the DNA fits TRBJ2-1 better; the J call may be wrong. CDR1 and CDR2 (germline): MDHEN, SYDVKM. The CDR3 extends over 14 amino acids. The CDR3 coding sequence is TGTGCCAGCAGTTACCTAGCGGGAGTGGATGAGCAGTTCTTC. Translating gives CASSYLAGVDEQFF.

J is TRBJ1-4 and V is TRBV3-1; a possible D gene is TRBD1 (5 bases). The CDR3 is made up of 15 amino acids. CDR1 and CDR2 (germline): LGHDT, YNNKEL (reference sequence). The ends were cut back, 1 base at V and 6 bases at J, with 12 bases in the middle. DNA of the CDR3: TGTGCCAGCAGCCAAGCTGGAGGAGGGGATGAAAAACTGTTTTTT. It translates to CASSQAGGGDEKLFF.

This rearrangement joins TRBV20-1 to TRBJ1-5; possible D gene TRBD1, 5 bases. V was shortened by 0 bases and J by 0 bases, with 12 bases between the two germline ends. This CDR3 is 16 amino acids long. Germline loops: CDR1 DFQATT, CDR2 SNEGSKA (reference sequence). The CDR3 reads CSARDWGGDSNQPQHF. The CDR3 DNA reads as TGCAGTGCTAGAGATTGGGGAGGGGATAGCAATCAGCCCCAGCATTTT.

The chain uses TRBV5-5 and TRBJ2-5; TRBD2 matches 11 bases. TRBJ2-7 matches the DNA end more closely, so the J call is doubtful. CDR3 size: 16 residues. CDR1 SGHKS and CDR2 YYEKEE come from the germline V gene (reference sequence). Written as DNA, the CDR3 is TGTGCCAGCAGCTTAACGGGACTAGCGGCGATCTACGAGCAGTACTTC. Its translation is CASSLTGLAAIYEQYF.

The chain's CDR3 is CASNTDGSYEQYF. DNA of the CDR3: TGTGCCAGCAACACAGACGGCTCCTACGAGCAGTACTTC. The V and J genes are TRBV12-3 or TRBV12-4 and TRBJ2-1; D is uncertain. The J call may be mistaken, given a closer DNA end match to TRBJ2-7. This CDR3 spans 13 amino acids.

This clonotype came up a few times. The V and J genes are TRBV10-3 and TRBJ2-5; TRBD2 is a possible D gene (6 bases). V was pared by 6 bases and J by 2 bases, with 10 bases between. The CDR3 is 13 residues long. Germline V gene data show CDR1 as ENHRY and CDR2 as SYGVKD. The CDR3 sequence is CAIRPSVQETQYF. In DNA, the CDR3 is TGTGCCATCAGGCCTAGCGTTCAAGAGACCCAGTACTTC.

This clonotype has only a few counts. At one end, the junction sequence differs from germline, possibly due to a read error. The V gene is TRBV27, the J gene TRBJ2-7, with D perhaps matching TRBD2 (5 bases). Germline V gene sequence: CDR1 MNHEY, CDR2 SMNVEV (reference sequence). The CDR3 has 14 residues. CDR3 DNA: TGTGCCAGCAGTTTCGGGCCGGACTCCTACGAGCAGCACTTC. This translates into CASSFGPDSYEQHF.

This clonotype appeared a few times. The rearrangement links TRBV5-1 to TRBJ2-5, with 9 bases matching TRBD1. The CDR3 sequence is 15 residues long. The germline V gene has CDR1 SGHRS and CDR2 YFSETQ. V lost 0 bases to trimming and J lost 5 bases; unmatched junction nucleotides: 5. The CDR3 reads CASSLGQGVVETQYF. In DNA form, the CDR3 reads TGCGCCAGCAGCTTGGGACAGGGGGTCGTGGAGACCCAGTACTTC.

This clonotype has just a few counts. The CDR3 bases are TGTGCCAGCAGCGGAGGGACCCTTCTAAAGGGCTACACCTTC. It codes for CASSGGTLLKGYTF. This chain connects TRBV28 to TRBJ1-2, with a tentative D call TRBD1 (5 bases). Germline-derived CDR1 and CDR2 are MDHEN and SYDVKM. The V end lost 6 bases, the J end lost 8 bases, and 19 bases lay between the germline ends. The CDR3 runs to 14 residues.

This clonotype was counted only a few times. The CDR3 protein is CASSLRGVENTIYF. In DNA form, the CDR3 reads TGTGCCAGCAGCTTAAGAGGGGTTGAAAACACCATATATTTT. The chain couples TRBV7-2 to TRBJ1-3, with a possible D match to TRBD1 (5 bases). There are 14 residues in the CDR3. V lost 2 bases, J lost 6 bases, and 11 bases lay in between. CDR1 SGHTA and CDR2 FQGNSA come from the germline V gene.

Here the CDR3 reads CASSSRLVPEQFF. In DNA form, the CDR3 reads TGTGCCAGCAGTTCCCGACTAGTCCCTGAGCAGTTCTTC. This chain joins TRBV27 and TRBJ2-5, with a tentative D call TRBD2 (6 bases). The DNA end is more similar to TRBJ2-1, so the J call may be wrong. Germline CDR1 reads MNHEY; CDR2 reads SMNVEV (reference sequence). This CDR3 spans 13 amino acids.

This clonotype was observed a handful of times. The chain uses TRBV5-1 and TRBJ1-5, with D possibly being TRBD1 (5 bases). Germline assignment: CDR1 SGHRS and CDR2 YFSETQ. CDR3 length: 14 residues. V was shortened by 4 bases and J by 2 bases, with 10 bases between the two germline ends. CDR3 residues: CASSPGGRNQPQHF. CDR3 coding DNA: TGCGCCAGCAGCCCGGGGGGTCGCAATCAGCCCCAGCATTTT.

This clonotype turned up a few times. The chain is built from TRBV7-3 and TRBJ2-6, with D possibly TRBD2 on 6 matching bases. The CDR3 runs to 16 residues. With 6 bases removed from V and 2 bases from J, the gap between germline ends came to 14 bases. Per germline, CDR1 SGHTA and CDR2 FQGTGA. CDR3 DNA sequence: TGTGCCAGCAGTTTATACGGGGGAACTGGGGCCAACGTCCTGACTTTC. Its protein product is CASSLYGGTGANVLTF.

CDR3 DNA sequence: TGCGCCAGCAGCCAAGAAAGGCAGGGATACGACTATGGCTACACCTTC. This sequence encodes CASSQERQGYDYGYTF. The V call is TRBV4-1, the J call TRBJ1-2; tentatively, D is TRBD1 (5 bases). The V gene lost 0 bases and the J gene lost 3 bases, with 14 bases spanning the gap. This CDR3 comprises 16 residues. The V gene's germline CDR1 is MGHRA and CDR2 YSYEKL.

The rearrangement uses TRBV24-1 and TRBJ2-5; possibly TRBD2 for D (7 bases). Germline CDR1 reads KGHDR; CDR2 reads SFDVKD. Trimming stripped 9 bases from V and 3 bases from J, with 16 bases between. The CDR3 is 14 residues long. DNA for the CDR3: TGTGCCACCGCGGCCGGGGGGCCGGAAGAGACCCAGTACTTC. Its translation: CATAAGGPEETQYF.

J is TRBJ2-5 and V is TRBV20-1; 8 bases are shared with TRBD2. J was trimmed by 6 bases and V by 2 bases; bases with no gene match: 11. This CDR3 comprises 15 residues. Germline CDR1 and CDR2: DFQATT and SNEGSKA (reference sequence). CDR3 in amino acids: CSARIGRGAKKTQYF. The CDR3 region has the DNA TGCAGTGCTAGAATCGGGCGGGGGGCCAAGAAGACCCAGTACTTC.

This clonotype has only a few counts. The V call is TRBV5-1, the J call TRBJ2-4; D is perhaps TRBD1 (5 bases). The V end was cut by 3 bases, the J end by 10 bases, with 17 bases between. The CDR3 sequence is 14 residues long. Germline V gives CDR1 SGHRS, CDR2 YFSETQ. CDR3 in DNA: TGCGCCAGCAGCTCGAATTCACAGGAATCGATTCAGTACTTC. Protein product: CASSSNSQESIQYF. The full variable domain, its missing parts supplied by reference TRBV5-1 and TRBJ2-4, is KAGVTQTPRYLIKTRGQQVTLSCSPISGHRSVSWYQQTPGQGLQFLFEYFSETQRNKGNFPGRFSGRQFSNSRSEMNVSTLELGDSALYLCASSSNSQESIQYFGAGTRLSVL.

This chain joins TRBV5-1 and TRBJ2-7; D possibly corresponds to TRBD1 (6 bases). V dropped 9 bases and J dropped 4 bases, with 11 bases sitting between them. CDR3 length: 11 residues. Germline V lookup: CDR1 SGHRS, CDR2 YFSETQ. CDR3 sequence (DNA): TGCGCCAACAAACAGGGTTACGAGCAGTACTTC. It translates to CANKQGYEQYF.

This clonotype has more than one count but fewer than ten. The gene calls are TRBV5-4 and TRBJ2-7; 9 nucleotides agree with TRBD2. Germline CDR1 and CDR2: SGHNT and YYREEE (reference sequence). This CDR3 contains 16 residues. V gave up 0 bases and J gave up 0 bases; unmatched junction bases: 4. The CDR3 nucleotides read TGTGCCAGCAGCTTGGTTAGTAGCGGGAGCTCCTACGAGCAGTACTTC. Amino acid sequence: CASSLVSSGSSYEQYF.

This rearrangement joins TRBV20-1 to TRBJ1-5, with TRBD1 as a possible D gene (5 bases). The CDR3 totals 12 residues. Germline V gives CDR1 DFQATT, CDR2 SNEGSKA (reference sequence). The V end was cut by 3 bases, the J end by 7 bases, with 10 bases between. This CDR3 is CSASSRGQPQHF. CDR3 bases: TGCAGTGCTAGTTCAAGGGGCCAGCCCCAGCATTTT.

The genes are TRBV6-1 and TRBJ2-3, with D perhaps TRBD1 (5 bases). The CDR3 runs to 14 residues. Germline CDR1 and CDR2: MNHNS and SASEGT. V was pared by 7 bases and J by 8 bases, with 19 bases between. In DNA, the CDR3 is TGTGCCAGCATCGATAGGGGCCCCAAGGGTACGCAGTATTTT. This encodes CASIDRGPKGTQYF.

This chain uses TRBV27 with TRBJ1-4; D may be TRBD1 (5 bases). Trimming left V 4 bases short and J 5 bases short, with 8 bases between. The germline V gene encodes CDR1 MNHEY and CDR2 SMNVEV (reference sequence). The CDR3 has 13 residues. The CDR3 loop reads CASSYRPNEKLFF. The DNA of the CDR3 is TGTGCCAGCAGTTACAGGCCGAATGAAAAACTGTTTTTT.

This clonotype was seen only a few times. The gene calls are TRBV15 and TRBJ2-7; a weak D match, TRBD2 (6 bases). The CDR3 length is 15 residues. V was shortened by 5 bases and J by 1 base, with 15 bases between the two germline ends. Germline CDR1 and CDR2: LNHNV and YYDKDF (reference sequence). The CDR3 nucleotides are TGTGCCACCAGCTCAACGCCGGGACTTTCCTACGAGCAGTACTTC. It yields the protein CATSSTPGLSYEQYF.

This clonotype was found a few times. The CDR3 reads CASSSVLSYPYNEQFF. The CDR3 region has the DNA TGTGCCAGCAGCTCTGTCCTATCATACCCCTACAATGAGCAGTTCTTC. This chain uses TRBV11-2 with TRBJ2-1; D gene unclear. Per germline, CDR1 SGHAT and CDR2 FQNNGV. The CDR3 has 16 amino acids. The germline V and J ends were trimmed by 4 bases and 2 bases, with 15 bases remaining between them. Based on the CDR3 plus reference TRBV11-2 and TRBJ2-1, the full variable domain is EAGVAQSPRYKIIEKRQSVAFWCNPISGHATLYWYQQILGQGPKLLIQFQNNGVVDDSQLPKDRFSAERLKGVDSTLKIQPAKLEDSAVYLCASSSVLSYPYNEQFFGPGTRLTVL.

The chain links TRBV5-1 to TRBJ2-1; 7 bases agree with TRBD2. The CDR3 extends over 14 amino acids. Germline CDR1 is SGHRS and CDR2 is YFSETQ. V was clipped by 5 bases and J by 7 bases; unmatched bases: 9. The CDR3 here is CASRSRLGGNEQFF. In nucleotides, the CDR3 is TGCGCCAGCAGGTCCCGCTTGGGGGGGAATGAGCAGTTCTTC. Full variable domain (missing parts from reference TRBV5-1 and TRBJ2-1): KAGVTQTPRYLIKTRGQQVTLSCSPISGHRSVSWYQQTPGQGLQFLFEYFSETQRNKGNFPGRFSGRQFSNSRSEMNVSTLELGDSALYLCASRSRLGGNEQFFGPGTRLTVL.

This clonotype was observed a few times. The gene calls are TRBV2 and TRBJ2-6; D gene unclear. The CDR3 is made up of 16 amino acids. V dropped 0 bases and J dropped 1 base, with 7 bases sitting between them. Germline V gene lookup returns CDR1 SNHLY and CDR2 FYNNEI. The CDR3 DNA sequence: TGTGCCAGCAGTGAAGCCTGGAGATCTGGGGCCAACGTCCTGACTTTC. Translation: CASSEAWRSGANVLTF. Based on the CDR3 plus reference TRBV2 and TRBJ2-6, the full variable domain is EPEVTQTPSHQVTQMGQEVILRCVPISNHLYFYWYRQILGQKVEFLVSFYNNEISEKSEIFDDQFSVERPDGSNFTLKIRSTKLEDSAMYFCASSEAWRSGANVLTFGAGSRLTVL.

This clonotype was seen only a few times. The CDR3 region is CSARAGTNTEAFF. The DNA for the CDR3 is TGCAGCGCCCGAGCAGGGACGAACACTGAAGCTTTCTTT. This sequence joins TRBV29-1 and TRBJ1-1; possible D gene TRBD1, 5 bases. The CDR3 is made up of 13 amino acids. With 7 bases removed from V and 1 base from J, the gap between germline ends came to 13 bases. Germline lookup yields CDR1 SQVTM and CDR2 ANQGSEA. The whole variable domain, remainder taken from reference TRBV29-1 and TRBJ1-1, is SAVISQKPSRDICQRGTSLTIQCQVDSQVTMMFWYRQQPGQSLTLIATANQGSEATYESGFVIDKFPISRPNLTFSTLTVSNMSPEDSSIYLCSARAGTNTEAFFGQGTRLTVV.

This clonotype showed up just a few times. An end of the junction does not agree with germline; a read error may underlie this. The CDR3: CASSFDRGSPLHF. The CDR3 DNA sequence: TGCGCCAGCAGCTTCGACAGGGGTTCACCCCTCCACTTC. The chain carries TRBV5-1 and TRBJ2-7; 8 bases fit TRBD1. Looked up from germline, CDR1 is SGHRS and CDR2 is YFSETQ. CDR3 length equals 13 residues.